These 10 T cell receptor beta chains were all obtained from the same sample, sequenced in a study of identical twins (dated by TCRdb to the mid-2010s). Library preparation employed 5' RACE. Sequencing was carried out with an Illumina HiSeq 2000. TCRdb handled the public reads itself, with Q25 trimming in fastp and clone calling in MiXCR, and kept productive beta chains. For every CDR3 protein sequence, its rows merge into one entry that carries the most common genes and DNA. The table for this sample lists hundreds of thousands of distinct CDR3 sequences; roughly an eighth of them were counted only once. The top ten clones comprise under 2% of the sample. Another study also made use of these data, one on yellow fever vaccine responses in identical twins.

Sequenced: PBMCs. The receptors derive from a woman aged 18-29 years in good health.

There are many counts of this clonotype. The J gene is TRBJ2-1, the V gene TRBV10-3; TRBD1 is a possible D gene (6 bases). Germline V gives CDR1 ENHRY, CDR2 SYGVKD. The CDR3 sequence is 15 residues long. V lost 0 bases to trimming and J lost 2 bases, with 8 bases between them. The CDR3 here is CAISESAGAYNEQFF. CDR3 DNA: TGTGCCATCAGTGAGTCTGCAGGGGCCTACAATGAGCAGTTCTTC.

The table lists this clonotype with a few counts. The chain combines TRBV7-9 with TRBJ2-2; TRBD2 might be the D (6 bases). V gave up 3 bases and J gave up 0 bases, with 14 bases separating them. The CDR3 spans 17 residues. Germline CDR1 SEHNR, CDR2 FQNEAQ (reference sequence). The CDR3 loop is CASSFTEGIPNTGELFF. CDR3 nucleotides: TGTGCCAGCAGCTTCACGGAGGGGATTCCGAACACCGGGGAGCTGTTTTTT.

V is TRBV29-1 and J is TRBJ1-2; tentative D call: TRBD1 (6 bases). Trimming removed 4 bases at V and 0 bases at J, with 15 bases between. This CDR3 is 15 amino acids long. Per the germline V gene, CDR1 is SQVTM and CDR2 is ANQGSEA. The CDR3 nucleotides read TGCAGCGTTGCCGGCAGGGGAAGAGCTAACTATGGCTACACCTTC. Residues: CSVAGRGRANYGYTF.

This clonotype was seen repeatedly, ten times or more. The chain carries TRBV28 and TRBJ1-3; D gene ambiguous. Deletions cut 5 bases from V and 0 bases from J, with 11 bases between. Germline V gene lookup returns CDR1 MDHEN and CDR2 SYDVKM. The CDR3 totals 15 residues. Here the CDR3 DNA reads TGTGCCAGCAGTACCATCGCCAGCTCTGGAAACACCATATATTTT. Translation gives CASSTIASSGNTIYF.

The chain combines TRBV10-3 with TRBJ2-7, with D perhaps being TRBD1 or TRBD2 (5 bases each). Germline lookup yields CDR1 ENHRY and CDR2 SYGVKD. V was cut by 11 bases and J by 3 bases, with 20 bases left in between. This CDR3 comprises 14 residues. The CDR3 region is CAPPARDGFYEQYV. Written as DNA, the CDR3 is TGTGCCCCTCCGGCCCGGGACGGGTTCTACGAGCAGTACGTC.

This chain connects TRBV12-3 or TRBV12-4 to TRBJ1-3, with TRBD1 matching 10 bases. Losses at the gene ends were 4 bases for V and 4 bases for J; bases not matched to a gene: 4. This CDR3 region has 15 residues. The CDR3 loop is CASSSRTGGGNTIYF. CDR3 nucleotides: TGTGCCAGCAGTTCCCGGACAGGGGGGGGAAACACCATATATTTT.

V usage is TRBV7-2 and J usage is TRBJ2-5; 8 nucleotides match TRBD2. The V segment lost 5 bases and the J segment 3 bases; nucleotides outside the gene matches: 8. In germline, CDR1 is SGHTA, CDR2 FQGNSA. The CDR3 is 15 residues long. Here the CDR3 reads CASSRRTSTKETQYF. The CDR3 DNA reads as TGTGCCAGCAGCCGCCGGACTAGCACTAAAGAGACCCAGTACTTC.

The rearrangement uses TRBV7-3 and TRBJ2-2; 9 bases line up with TRBD1. Germline V lookup: CDR1 SGHTA, CDR2 FQGTGA. The V gene end was trimmed by 2 bases and the J gene end by 5 bases; junction bases not matched to a gene: 6. CDR3 length equals 16 residues. CDR3 nucleotides: TGTGCCAGCAGCTTAGTACAGGGGGCGCTGACCGGGGAGCTGTTTTTT. It yields the protein CASSLVQGALTGELFF.

As to this clonotype: Being one base from a much bigger clone, this may be a read error. The chain joins TRBV12-3 or TRBV12-4 to TRBJ2-2; either TRBD1 or TRBD2 may supply D (5 bases each). There are 14 residues in the CDR3. The CDR3 protein is CASSFSRATGKLFF. The CDR3 DNA reads TGTGCCAGCAGTTTTAGCAGGGCCACCGGGAAGCTGTTTTTT.

This clonotype was detected only a few times. The CDR3 sequence is CAISPTSGRAGSYNEQFF. CDR3 nucleotides: TGTGCCATCAGCCCGACTAGCGGGAGGGCCGGTTCCTACAATGAGCAGTTCTTC. The V gene is TRBV10-3, the J gene TRBJ2-1; 14 nucleotides line up with TRBD2. The CDR3 runs to 18 residues. The V gene end was trimmed by 6 bases and the J gene end by 1 base; junction bases not matched to a gene: 8. Germline V gene sequence: CDR1 ENHRY, CDR2 SYGVKD.